Here is one TCR beta chain with its context. Its antigen is as yet unknown. The assay was immunoSEQ multiplex PCR, and TCRdb's table has in-frame clones only and misses some. The sample lists approximately 2,200,000 clones, 90% to 95% occurring once. This entry belongs to a study of shared clonotypes between healthy human individuals. General study findings and limits: Generation probabilities of non-shared clonotypes were lower (relative to those shared by all four donors). Sharing across a few donors was seen in about 5% of naive CD4 clonotypes. Sorted-subset sequencing was shown by rarefaction to be incomplete despite large depth.

The trim removed 5 bases at V and 10 bases at J, leaving 9 bases unmatched. Germline-derived CDR1 and CDR2 are SGHDT and YYEEEE. This CDR3 contains 13 residues. Selected positively for CCR7 and CD45RO-negative, naive CD8 cells excluded terminally differentiated effector memory CD45RA+ cells. The donor cohort consisted entirely of Caucasian adults residing in Nashville, Tennessee. This clonotype was obtained from a young man in good health. Some clones in this sample may be carry-over from other donors' samples. Sequenced: naive CD8+ T cells from PBMCs. The chain recombines TRBV5-6 with TRBJ1-2, with 9 bases fitting TRBD1. CDR3 sequence (DNA): TGTGCCAGCAGATACCGGGACAGGGTGTACTACACCTTC. Translation gives CASRYRDRVYYTF.